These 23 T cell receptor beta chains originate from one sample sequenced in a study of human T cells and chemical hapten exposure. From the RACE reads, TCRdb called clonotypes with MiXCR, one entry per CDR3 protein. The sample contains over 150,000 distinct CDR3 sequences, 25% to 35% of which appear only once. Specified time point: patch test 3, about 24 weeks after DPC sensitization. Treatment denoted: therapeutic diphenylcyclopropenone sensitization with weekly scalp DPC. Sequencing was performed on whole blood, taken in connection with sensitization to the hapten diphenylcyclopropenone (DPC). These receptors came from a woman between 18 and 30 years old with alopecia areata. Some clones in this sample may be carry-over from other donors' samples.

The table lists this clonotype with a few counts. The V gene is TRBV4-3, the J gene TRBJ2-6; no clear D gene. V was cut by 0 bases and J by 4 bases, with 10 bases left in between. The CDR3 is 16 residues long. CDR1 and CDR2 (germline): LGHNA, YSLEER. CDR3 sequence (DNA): TGCGCCAGCAGCCAAGAGGAAGGGCCCGGGGCCAACGTCCTGACTTTC. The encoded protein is CASSQEEGPGANVLTF.

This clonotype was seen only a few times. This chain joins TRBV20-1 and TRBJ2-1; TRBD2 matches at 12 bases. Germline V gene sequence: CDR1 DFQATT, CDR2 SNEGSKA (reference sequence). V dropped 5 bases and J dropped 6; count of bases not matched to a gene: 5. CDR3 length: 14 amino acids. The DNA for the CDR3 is TGCAGTGCTCGGCCTAGCGGGAGGGGCAATGAGCAGTTCTTC. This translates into CSARPSGRGNEQFF.

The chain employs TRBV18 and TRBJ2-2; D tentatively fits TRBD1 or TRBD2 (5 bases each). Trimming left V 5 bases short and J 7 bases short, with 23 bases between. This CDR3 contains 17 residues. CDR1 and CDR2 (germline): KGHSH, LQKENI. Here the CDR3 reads CASSTPGRAVWDGELFF. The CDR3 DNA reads TGTGCCAGCTCAACCCCGGGACGAGCCGTTTGGGACGGGGAGCTGTTTTTT.

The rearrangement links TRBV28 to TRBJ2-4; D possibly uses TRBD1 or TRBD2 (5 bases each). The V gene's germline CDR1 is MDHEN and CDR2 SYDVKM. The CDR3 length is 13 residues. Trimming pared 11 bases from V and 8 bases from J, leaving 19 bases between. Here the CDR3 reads CAGTRGSVDIQYF. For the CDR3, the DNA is TGTGCCGGCACCCGGGGCAGCGTGGACATTCAGTACTTC.

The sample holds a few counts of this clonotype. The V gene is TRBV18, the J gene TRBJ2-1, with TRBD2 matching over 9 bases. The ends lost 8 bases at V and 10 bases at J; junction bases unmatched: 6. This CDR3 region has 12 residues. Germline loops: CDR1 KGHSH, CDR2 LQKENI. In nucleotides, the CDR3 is TGTGCCAGCCGCTTAGCGGGGGAAGAGCAGTTCTTC. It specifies CASRLAGEEQFF.

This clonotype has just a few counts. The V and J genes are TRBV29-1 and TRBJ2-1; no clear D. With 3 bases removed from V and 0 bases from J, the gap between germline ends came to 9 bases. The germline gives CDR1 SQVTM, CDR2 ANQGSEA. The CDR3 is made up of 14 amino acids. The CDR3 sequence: CSVDSLSSYNEQFF. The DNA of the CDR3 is TGCAGCGTTGACAGCCTATCCTCCTACAATGAGCAGTTCTTC.

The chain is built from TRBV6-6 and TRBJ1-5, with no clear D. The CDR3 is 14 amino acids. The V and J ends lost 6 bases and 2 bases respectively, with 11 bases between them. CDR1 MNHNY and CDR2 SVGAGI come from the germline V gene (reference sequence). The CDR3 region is CASRGTGGNQPQHF. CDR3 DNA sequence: TGTGCCAGCAGGGGAACCGGGGGCAATCAGCCCCAGCATTTT.

CDR3 protein: CASSGGLYGNTIYF. In DNA, the CDR3 is TGTGCCAGCAGTGGGGGGCTTTATGGAAACACCATATATTTT. J is TRBJ1-3 and V is TRBV12-3 or TRBV12-4; TRBD1 is a possible D gene (6 bases). The CDR3 spans 14 residues. V was shortened by 5 bases and J by 3 bases, with 11 bases between the two germline ends.

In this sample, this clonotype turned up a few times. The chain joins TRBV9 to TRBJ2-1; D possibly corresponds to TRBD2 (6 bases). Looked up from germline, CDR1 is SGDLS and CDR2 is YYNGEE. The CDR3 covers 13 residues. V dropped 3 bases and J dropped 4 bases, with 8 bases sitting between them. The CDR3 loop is CASSALAYNEQFF. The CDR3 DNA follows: TGTGCCAGCAGCGCGCTAGCGTACAATGAGCAGTTCTTC.

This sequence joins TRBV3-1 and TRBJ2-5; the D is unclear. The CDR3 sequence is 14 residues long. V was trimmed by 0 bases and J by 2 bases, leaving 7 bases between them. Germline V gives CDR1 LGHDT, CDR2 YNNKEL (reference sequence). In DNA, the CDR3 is TGTGCCAGCAGCCAAGACGAACGGCAAGAGACCCAGTACTTC. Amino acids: CASSQDERQETQYF.

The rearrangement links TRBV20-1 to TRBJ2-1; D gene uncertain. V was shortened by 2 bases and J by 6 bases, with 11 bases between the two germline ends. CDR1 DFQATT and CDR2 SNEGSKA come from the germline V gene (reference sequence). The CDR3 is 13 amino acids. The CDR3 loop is CSARTLTVNEQFF. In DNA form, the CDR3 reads TGCAGTGCTAGAACCCTGACCGTCAATGAGCAGTTCTTC.

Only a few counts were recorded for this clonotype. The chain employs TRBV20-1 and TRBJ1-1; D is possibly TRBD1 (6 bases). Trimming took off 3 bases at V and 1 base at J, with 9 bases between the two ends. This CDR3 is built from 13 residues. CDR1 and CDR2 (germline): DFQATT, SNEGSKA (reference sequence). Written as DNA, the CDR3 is TGCAGTGCTAGGAGGGGGGGGAACACTGAAGCTTTCTTT. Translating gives CSARRGGNTEAFF.

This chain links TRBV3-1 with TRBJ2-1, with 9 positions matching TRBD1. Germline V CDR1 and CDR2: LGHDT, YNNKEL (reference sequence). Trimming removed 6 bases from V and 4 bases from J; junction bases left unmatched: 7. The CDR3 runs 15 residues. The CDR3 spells CASRDRGGAYNEQFF. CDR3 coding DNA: TGTGCCAGCAGAGACAGGGGGGGCGCGTACAATGAGCAGTTCTTC.

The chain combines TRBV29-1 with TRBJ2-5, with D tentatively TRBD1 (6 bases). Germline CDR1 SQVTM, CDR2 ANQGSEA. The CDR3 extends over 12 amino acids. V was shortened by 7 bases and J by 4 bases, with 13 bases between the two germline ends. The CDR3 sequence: CSGRQVRETQYF. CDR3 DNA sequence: TGCAGCGGCCGACAGGTTAGAGAGACCCAGTACTTC. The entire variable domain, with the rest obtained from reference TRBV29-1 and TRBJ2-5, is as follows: SAVISQKPSRDICQRGTSLTIQCQVDSQVTMMFWYRQQPGQSLTLIATANQGSEATYESGFVIDKFPISRPNLTFSTLTVSNMSPEDSSIYLCSGRQVRETQYFGPGTRLLVL.

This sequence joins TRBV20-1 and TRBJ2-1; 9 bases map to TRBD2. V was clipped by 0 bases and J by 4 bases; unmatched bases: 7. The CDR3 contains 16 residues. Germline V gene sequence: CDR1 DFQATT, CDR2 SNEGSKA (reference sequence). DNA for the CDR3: TGCAGTGCTAGAGATAATTCGGCGGGAGGGTACAATGAGCAGTTCTTC. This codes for CSARDNSAGGYNEQFF.

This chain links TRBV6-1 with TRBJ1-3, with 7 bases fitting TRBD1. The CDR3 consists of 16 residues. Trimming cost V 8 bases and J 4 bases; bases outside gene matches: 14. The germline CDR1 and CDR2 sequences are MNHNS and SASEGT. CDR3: CASGRQGEIPGNTIYF. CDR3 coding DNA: TGTGCCAGCGGACGCCAGGGGGAAATCCCCGGAAACACCATATATTTT.

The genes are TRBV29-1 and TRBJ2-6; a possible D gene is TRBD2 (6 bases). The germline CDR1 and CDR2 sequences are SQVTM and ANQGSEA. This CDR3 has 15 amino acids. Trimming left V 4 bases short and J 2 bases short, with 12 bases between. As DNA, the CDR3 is TGCAGCGTTGGGTTAAGGGAGGCTGGGGCCAACGTCCTGACTTTC. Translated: CSVGLREAGANVLTF.

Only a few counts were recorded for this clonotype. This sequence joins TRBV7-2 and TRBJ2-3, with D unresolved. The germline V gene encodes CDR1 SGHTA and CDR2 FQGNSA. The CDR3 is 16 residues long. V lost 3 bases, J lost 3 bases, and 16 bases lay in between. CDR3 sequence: CASSLIAALLTDTQYF. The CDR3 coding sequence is TGTGCCAGCAGCTTGATCGCCGCACTCCTTACAGATACGCAGTATTTT.

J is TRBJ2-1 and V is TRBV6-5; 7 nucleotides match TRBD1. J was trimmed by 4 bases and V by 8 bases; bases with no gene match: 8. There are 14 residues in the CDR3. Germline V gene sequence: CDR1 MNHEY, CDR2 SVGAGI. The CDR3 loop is CASEGAGAYNEQFF. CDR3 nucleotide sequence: TGTGCCAGCGAGGGGGCAGGGGCATACAATGAGCAGTTCTTC.

The DNA of the CDR3 is TGCGCCAGCAGCCAAGCCGGGACTAGCGGGACGGTACAGTACTTC. Translated, it gives CASSQAGTSGTVQYF. V usage is TRBV4-1 and J usage is TRBJ2-7, with 13 bases identical to TRBD2. The ends lost 1 base at V and 10 bases at J; junction bases unmatched: 7. CDR3 length: 15 amino acids. The germline gives CDR1 MGHRA, CDR2 YSYEKL.

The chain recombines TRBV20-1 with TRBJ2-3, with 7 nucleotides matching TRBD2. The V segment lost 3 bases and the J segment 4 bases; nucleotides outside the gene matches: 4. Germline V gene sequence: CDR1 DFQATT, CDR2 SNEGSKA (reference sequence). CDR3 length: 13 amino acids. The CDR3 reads CSASLAGADTQYF. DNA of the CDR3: TGCAGTGCTAGTTTGGCGGGGGCAGATACGCAGTATTTT.

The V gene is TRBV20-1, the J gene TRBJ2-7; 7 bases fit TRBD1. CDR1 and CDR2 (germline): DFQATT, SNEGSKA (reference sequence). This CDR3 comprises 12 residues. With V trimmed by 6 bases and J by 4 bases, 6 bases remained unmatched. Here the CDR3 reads CSAPGQLYEQYF. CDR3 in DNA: TGCAGTGCCCCGGGACAGTTGTACGAGCAGTACTTC.

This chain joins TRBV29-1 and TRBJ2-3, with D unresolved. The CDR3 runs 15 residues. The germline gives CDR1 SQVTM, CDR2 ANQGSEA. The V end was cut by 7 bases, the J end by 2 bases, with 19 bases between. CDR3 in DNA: TGCAGCGCCCCGCTGAGGAAGGGCCCCACAGATACGCAGTATTTT. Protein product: CSAPLRKGPTDTQYF.